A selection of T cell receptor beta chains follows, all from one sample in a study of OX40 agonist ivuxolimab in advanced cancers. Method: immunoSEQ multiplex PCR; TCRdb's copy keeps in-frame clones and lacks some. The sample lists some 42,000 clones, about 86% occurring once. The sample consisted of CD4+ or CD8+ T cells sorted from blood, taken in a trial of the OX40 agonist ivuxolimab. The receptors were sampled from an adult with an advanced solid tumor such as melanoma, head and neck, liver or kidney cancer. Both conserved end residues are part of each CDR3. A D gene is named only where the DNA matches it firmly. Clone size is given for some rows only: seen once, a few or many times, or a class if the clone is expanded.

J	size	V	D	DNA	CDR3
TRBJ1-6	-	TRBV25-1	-	TGTGCCACCGCCTGGACAGAGAATTCACCCCTCCACTTT	CATAWTENSPLHF
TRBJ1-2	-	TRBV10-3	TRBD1	TGTGCCATACAGGGGCCCACGGTAGATGGCTACACCTTC	CAIQGPTVDGYTF
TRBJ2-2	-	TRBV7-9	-	TGTGCCAGCAGCTTAGCGAATGACCCACGGACCGGGGAGCTGTTTTTT	CASSLANDPRTGELFF
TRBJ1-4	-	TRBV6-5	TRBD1	TGTGCCAGCAGGACAGGGGCGGCAAAACTGTTTTTT	CASRTGAAKLFF
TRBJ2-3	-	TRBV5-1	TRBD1	TGCGCCAGCAGCATAGGACAGGGCCCAGATACGCAGTATTTT	CASSIGQGPDTQYF
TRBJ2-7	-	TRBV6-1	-	TGTGCCAGCAGTGAAGGCGAAGCTACCTCCTACGAGCAGTACTTC	CASSEGEATSYEQYF
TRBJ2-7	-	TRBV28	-	TGTGCCAGCAGGTTGGCGGGACCCTCCTACGAGCAGTACTTC	CASRLAGPSYEQYF
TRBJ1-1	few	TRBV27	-	TGTGCCAGCATCTCGGGGGGGGGTATTGAAGCTTTCTTT	CASISGGGIEAFF
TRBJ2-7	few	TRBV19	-	TGTGCCAGTGGGGACCCGGGACACCTGTACGAGCAGTACTTC	CASGDPGHLYEQYF
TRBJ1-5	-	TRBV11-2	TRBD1	TGTGCCAGCAGCCCAATGACAGGGGGGGATCAGCCCCAGCATTTT	CASSPMTGGDQPQHF
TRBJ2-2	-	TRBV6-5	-	TGTGCCAGCAGTTACCCTCCAGGTTTACCCGGGGAGCTGTTTTTT	CASSYPPGLPGELFF
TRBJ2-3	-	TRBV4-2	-	TGTGCCAGCAGCCAAGAAGCGGGAGATACGCAGTATTTT	CASSQEAGDTQYF
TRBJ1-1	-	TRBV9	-	TGTGCCAGCAGCGAGGGCCTTGGGGACACTGAAGCTTTCTTT	CASSEGLGDTEAFF
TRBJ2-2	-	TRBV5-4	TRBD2	TGTGCCTCTGGGACTAGCGGGGGGGCGAACACCGGGGAGCTGTTTTTT	CASGTSGGANTGELFF
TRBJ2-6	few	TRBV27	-	TGTGCCAGCAGTTTATGGGTGTCCGGGGCCAACGTCCTGACTTTC	CASSLWVSGANVLTF